The clone carrying this T cell receptor beta chain was counted only a few times. Its antigen is currently unknown. The data stem from a study of blood T cells in healthy people across ages. Study background: Capture by template switching was about one barcoded beta molecule per two T cells. Broader study findings: As age increased, TCR beta diversity per million T cells fell in a roughly linear fashion. Long-lived and aged donors differed, with more naive CD4+ cells and higher diversity in the long-lived.

A second PCR, run for roughly 6 to 11 cycles, used a sample-barcoded 5' primer plus a J-beta primer mix. TCRdb reanalysed the 5' RACE reads using MiXCR and keeps one entry per CDR3 protein. The sample contains over a million distinct CDR3 sequences, around 43% of which appear only once. The CDR3 totals 14 residues. Per the germline V gene, CDR1 is DFQATT and CDR2 is SNEGSKA (reference sequence). V lost 5 bases and J lost 4, with 15 bases in between. For every donor, a draw yielded roughly 9.3 milliliters of peripheral blood. The TCR comes from a woman aged 55-69 years in good health. The specimen was blood. The rearrangement links TRBV20-1 to TRBJ1-5; a weak D match, TRBD1 (5 bases). This CDR3 reads CSAAPGPTNQPQHF. The CDR3 nucleotides are TGCAGTGCTGCGCCGGGACCGACGAATCAGCCCCAGCATTTT.